The T cell receptor beta chain under discussion was sequenced for a study of T-cell memory formation after mild COVID-19. TCRdb called the 5' RACE reads again in MiXCR, with one record for every CDR3 protein. The sample lists around 400,000 distinct CDR3 sequences, 20% to 25% seen once, with around 8.1% in the top ten. The CDR3 runs to 12 residues. Germline CDR1 reads SEHNR; CDR2 reads FQNEAQ (reference sequence). Between the trimmed V and J ends, which lost 4 bases and 13 bases, there was a span of 16 bases. The source is an adult woman who had mild COVID-19 (a few samples of this study predate the infection). Cell type and time point are not known. The gene calls are TRBV7-9 and TRBJ1-2, with D possibly being TRBD1 (6 bases). The sample consisted of PBMCs or a T cell subset sorted from them (not recorded which). The CDR3 DNA follows: TGTGCCAGCAGCTCCTACCCAGGGGTTTCCACCTTC. Translating gives CASSSYPGVSTF.